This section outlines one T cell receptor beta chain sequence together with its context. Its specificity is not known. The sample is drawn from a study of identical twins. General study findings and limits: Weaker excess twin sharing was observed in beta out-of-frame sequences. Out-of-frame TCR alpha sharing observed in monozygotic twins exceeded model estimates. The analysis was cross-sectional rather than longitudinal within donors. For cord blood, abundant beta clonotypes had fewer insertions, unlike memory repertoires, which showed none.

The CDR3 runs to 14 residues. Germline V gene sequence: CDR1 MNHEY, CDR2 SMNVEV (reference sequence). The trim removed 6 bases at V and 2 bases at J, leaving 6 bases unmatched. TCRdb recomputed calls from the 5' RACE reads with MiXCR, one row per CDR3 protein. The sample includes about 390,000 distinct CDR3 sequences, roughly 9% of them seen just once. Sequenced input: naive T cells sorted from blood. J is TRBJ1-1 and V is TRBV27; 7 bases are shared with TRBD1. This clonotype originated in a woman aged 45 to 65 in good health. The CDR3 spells CASSQTGRNTEAFF. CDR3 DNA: TGTGCCAGCAGCCAGACAGGGAGAAACACTGAAGCTTTCTTT.